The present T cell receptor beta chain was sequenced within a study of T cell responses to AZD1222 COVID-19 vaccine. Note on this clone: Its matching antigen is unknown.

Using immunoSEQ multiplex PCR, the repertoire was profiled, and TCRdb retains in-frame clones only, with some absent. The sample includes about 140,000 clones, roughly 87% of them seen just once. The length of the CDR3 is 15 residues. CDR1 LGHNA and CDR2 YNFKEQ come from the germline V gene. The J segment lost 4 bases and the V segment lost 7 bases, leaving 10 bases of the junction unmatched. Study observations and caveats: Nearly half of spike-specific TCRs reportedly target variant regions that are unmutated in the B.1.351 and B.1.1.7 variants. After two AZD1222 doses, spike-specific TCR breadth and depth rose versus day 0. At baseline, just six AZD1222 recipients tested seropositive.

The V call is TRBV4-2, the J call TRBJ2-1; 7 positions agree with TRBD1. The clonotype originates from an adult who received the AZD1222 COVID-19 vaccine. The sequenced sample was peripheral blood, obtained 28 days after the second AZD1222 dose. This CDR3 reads CASTDGDRDYNEQFF. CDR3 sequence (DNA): TGTGCCAGCACCGATGGTGACAGGGATTACAATGAGCAGTTCTTC.